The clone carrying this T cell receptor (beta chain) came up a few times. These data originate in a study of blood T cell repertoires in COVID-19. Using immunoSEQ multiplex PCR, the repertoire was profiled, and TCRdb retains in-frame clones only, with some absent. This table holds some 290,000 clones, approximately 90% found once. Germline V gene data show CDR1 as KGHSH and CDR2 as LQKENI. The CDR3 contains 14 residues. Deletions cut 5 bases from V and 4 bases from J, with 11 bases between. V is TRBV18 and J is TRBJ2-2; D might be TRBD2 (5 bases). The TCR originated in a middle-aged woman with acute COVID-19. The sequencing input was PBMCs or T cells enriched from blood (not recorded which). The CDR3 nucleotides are TGTGCCAGCTCATCACGAGGGCTCACCGGGGAGCTGTTTTTT. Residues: CASSSRGLTGELFF.